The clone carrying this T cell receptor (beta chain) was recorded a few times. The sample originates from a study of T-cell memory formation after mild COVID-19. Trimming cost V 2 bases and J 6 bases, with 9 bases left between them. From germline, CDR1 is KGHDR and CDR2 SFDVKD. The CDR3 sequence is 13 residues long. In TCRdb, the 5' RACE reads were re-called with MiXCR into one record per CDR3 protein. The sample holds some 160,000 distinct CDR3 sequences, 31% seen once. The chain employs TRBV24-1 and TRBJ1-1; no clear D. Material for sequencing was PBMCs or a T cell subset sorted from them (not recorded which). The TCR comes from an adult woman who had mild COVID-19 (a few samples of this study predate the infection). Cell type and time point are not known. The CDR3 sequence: CATSDSWSPEAFF. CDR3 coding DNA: TGTGCCACCAGTGATTCTTGGAGTCCTGAAGCTTTCTTT.